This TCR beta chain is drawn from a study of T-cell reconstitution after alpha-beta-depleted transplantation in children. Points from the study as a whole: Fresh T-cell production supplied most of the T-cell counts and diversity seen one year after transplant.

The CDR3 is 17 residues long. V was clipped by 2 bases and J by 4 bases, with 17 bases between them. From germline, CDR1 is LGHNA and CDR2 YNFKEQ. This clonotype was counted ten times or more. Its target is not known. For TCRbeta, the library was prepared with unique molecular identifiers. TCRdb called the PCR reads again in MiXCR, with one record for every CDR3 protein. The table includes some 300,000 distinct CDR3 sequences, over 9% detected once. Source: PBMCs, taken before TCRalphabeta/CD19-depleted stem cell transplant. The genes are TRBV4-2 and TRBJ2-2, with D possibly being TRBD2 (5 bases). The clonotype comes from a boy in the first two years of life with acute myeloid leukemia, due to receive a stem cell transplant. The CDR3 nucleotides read TGTGCCAGCAGCCAATTGGACGGCGGGTGGGGCACCGGGGAGCTGTTTTTT. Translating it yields CASSQLDGGWGTGELFF.